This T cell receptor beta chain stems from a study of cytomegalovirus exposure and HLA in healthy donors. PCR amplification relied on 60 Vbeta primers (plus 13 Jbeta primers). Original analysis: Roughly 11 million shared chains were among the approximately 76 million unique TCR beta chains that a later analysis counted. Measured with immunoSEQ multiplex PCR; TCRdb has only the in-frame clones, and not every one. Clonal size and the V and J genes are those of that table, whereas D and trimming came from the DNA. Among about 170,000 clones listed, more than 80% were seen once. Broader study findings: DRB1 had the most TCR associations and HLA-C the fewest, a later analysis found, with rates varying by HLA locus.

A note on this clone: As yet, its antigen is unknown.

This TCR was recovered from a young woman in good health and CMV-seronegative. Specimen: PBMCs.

The CDR3 sequence: CASSQWTSETTRETQYF. The CDR3 region has the DNA TGTGCCAGCAGCCAATGGACTAGCGAGACGACCAGGGAGACCCAGTACTTC. The rearrangement uses TRBV5-6 and TRBJ2-5, with 9 positions matching TRBD2. Germline CDR1 is SGHDT and CDR2 is YYEEEE. The CDR3 has 17 residues. V gave up 4 bases and J gave up 5 bases; unmatched junction bases: 15.